The clone carrying this TCR beta chain is medium-sized by frequency. Its antigen is undetermined. TRB rearrangements were amplified by touch-down multiplex PCR with mixed TRB-A/B primers. Reanalyzing the multiplex PCR reads, TCRdb keeps one entry per CDR3 protein, without DNA. In total, the table holds under 2,500 distinct CDR3 sequences. The sample originates from a study of T cell clusters in autoimmune cytopenias. TRB amplification used approximately 250 ng of peripheral blood genomic DNA. This CDR3 is 11 amino acids long. The germline V gene encodes CDR1 MNHEY and CDR2 SVGEGT. Overall study results and limits: Clustering suggested that physiological T cell clusters were missing in primary autoimmune cytopenia patients.

The same data also contributed to another study, on T cell repertoires in aging, cancer and after chemotherapy. That source adds: Rebound thymic output was suggested by rising median generation probability during chemotherapy in each cancer cohort.

V and J are TRBV6-2 or TRBV6-3 and TRBJ2-5. The TCR originated in a human donor with an autoimmune cytopenia or autoimmune hepatitis (not recorded which). The sample consisted of peripheral blood. The chain's CDR3 is CASSYKETQYF.